This T cell receptor beta chain was documented in a study of metastatic and nonmetastatic thyroid tumors. Turning to the study itself: Across blood and tumor or nodule tissue, repertoires from malignant and benign thyroid patients were compared with one another.

Study results and limitations: Patients with malignant thyroid tumors reportedly had significantly higher TCR beta diversity than those with benign nodules, in blood and tumor.

Original methodology: Researchers built a distant-metastasis classifier for papillary thyroid cancer that drew on CDR3 differences across clinicopathological groups. TCRdb reassembled clones from the PCR reads with MiXCR. The V and J calls and clone size come from TCRdb's table, not from the authors' own analysis. The sample includes 80,000 to 85,000 clones, roughly an eighth of them seen just once. This CDR3 has 16 residues. From germline, CDR1 is MNHNS and CDR2 SASEGT. The junction had 12 bases not matched to a gene; V was cut back by 6 bases and J by 3 bases. This clone was picked up many times. Its antigen remains unknown. Thyroid surgery took place with no prior treatment in any patient.

The receptor comes from a female donor with papillary thyroid cancer or a benign thyroid nodule (not recorded which). Some clones in this sample may be carry-over from other donors' samples. Input material: tumor tissue. The chain is built from TRBV6-1 and TRBJ2-7; 9 bases agree with TRBD1. As DNA, the CDR3 is TGTGCCAGCAGGAGAGGGGGACAGGGTGAGCGCTACGAGCAGTACTTC. It encodes CASRRGGQGERYEQYF.